This TCR beta chain came from a study of CD8+CD57+ T cells in acquired aplastic anemia. This clonotype was detected many times. The V and J ends lost 1 base and 12 bases respectively, with 16 bases between them. The CDR3 runs 13 residues. Germline CDR1 KGHSH, CDR2 LQKENI. Genomic DNA, the template, was used for profiling of the TCR beta VDJ and CDR3. One entry per CDR3 protein, called by TCRdb with MiXCR from the reads. The profile shows roughly 220,000 distinct CDR3 sequences, more than 55% of them singletons. An expansion of CD8+CD57+ cells by flow cytometry had been shown in patients chosen for sequencing.

The TCR comes from a human donor with aplastic anemia. The sample taken for sequencing was sorted CD4+, CD8+, or CD8+CD57+ T cells (not recorded which) from PBMCs. This chain joins TRBV18 and TRBJ2-7; D is perhaps TRBD2 (6 bases). In DNA, the CDR3 is TGTGCCAGCTCACCACTTCGAGGTCGGGGGTTGTACTTC. It is translated as CASSPLRGRGLYF.